This T cell receptor beta chain stems from a study of OX40 agonist ivuxolimab in advanced cancers. V lost 3 bases and J 1 base, leaving 9 bases between the germline ends. Germline CDR1 reads KGHSH; CDR2 reads LQKENI. The length of the CDR3 is 14 residues. Assay used: immunoSEQ multiplex PCR; TCRdb lists only in-frame clones, some missing. This table has tens of thousands of clones, 89% appearing once. Sequences were derived from CD4+ or CD8+ T cells sorted from blood, sampled in a trial of the OX40 agonist ivuxolimab. The clonotype was recovered from an adult with an advanced solid tumor such as melanoma, head and neck, liver or kidney cancer. The chain couples TRBV18 to TRBJ2-5; D not certain. The CDR3 here is CASSPTDFQETQYF. DNA for the CDR3: TGTGCCAGCTCACCTACAGATTTCCAAGAGACCCAGTACTTC. Drawing the rest from reference TRBV18 and TRBJ2-5, the complete variable domain is NAGVMQNPRHLVRRRGQEARLRCSPMKGHSHVYWYRQLPEEGLKFMVYLQKENIIDESGMPKERFSAEFPKEGPSILRIQQVVRGDSAAYFCASSPTDFQETQYFGPGTRLLVL.